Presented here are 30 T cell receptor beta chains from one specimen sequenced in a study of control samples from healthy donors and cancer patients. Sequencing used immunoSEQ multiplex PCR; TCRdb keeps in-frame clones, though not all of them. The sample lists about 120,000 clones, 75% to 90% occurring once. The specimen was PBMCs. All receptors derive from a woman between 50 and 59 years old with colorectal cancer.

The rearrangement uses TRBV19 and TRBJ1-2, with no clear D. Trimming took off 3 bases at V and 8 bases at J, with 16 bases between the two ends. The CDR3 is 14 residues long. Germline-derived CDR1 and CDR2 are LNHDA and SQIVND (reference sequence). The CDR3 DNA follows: TGTGCCAGTAGTATGAGTCTGCCGCGGTACGGCTACACCTTC. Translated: CASSMSLPRYGYTF. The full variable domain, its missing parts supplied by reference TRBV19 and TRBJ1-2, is DGGITQSPKYLFRKEGQNVTLSCEQNLNHDAMYWYRQDPGQGLRLIYYSQIVNDFQKGDIAEGYSVSREKKESFPLTVTSAQKNPTAFYLCASSMSLPRYGYTFGSGTRLTVV.

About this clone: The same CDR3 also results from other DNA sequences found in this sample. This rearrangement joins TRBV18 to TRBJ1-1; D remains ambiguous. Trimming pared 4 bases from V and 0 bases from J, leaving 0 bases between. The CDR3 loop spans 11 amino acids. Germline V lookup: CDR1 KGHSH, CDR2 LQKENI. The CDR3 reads CASSLNTEAFF. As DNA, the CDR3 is TGTGCCAGCTCACTGAACACTGAAGCTTTCTTT.

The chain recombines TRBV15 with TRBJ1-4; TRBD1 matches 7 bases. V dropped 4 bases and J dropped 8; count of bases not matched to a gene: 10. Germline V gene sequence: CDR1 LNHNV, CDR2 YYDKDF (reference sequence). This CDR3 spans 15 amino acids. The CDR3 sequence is CATSTPTGIFEKLFF. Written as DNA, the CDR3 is TGTGCCACCAGCACTCCGACAGGGATATTCGAAAAACTGTTTTTT.

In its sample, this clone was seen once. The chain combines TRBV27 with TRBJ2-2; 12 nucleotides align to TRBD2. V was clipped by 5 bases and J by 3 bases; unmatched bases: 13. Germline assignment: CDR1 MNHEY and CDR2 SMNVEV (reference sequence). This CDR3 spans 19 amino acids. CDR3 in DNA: TGTGCCAGCAGTCTATACAGTGGACTAGCGGGATCAGACACCGGGGAGCTGTTTTTT. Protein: CASSLYSGLAGSDTGELFF.

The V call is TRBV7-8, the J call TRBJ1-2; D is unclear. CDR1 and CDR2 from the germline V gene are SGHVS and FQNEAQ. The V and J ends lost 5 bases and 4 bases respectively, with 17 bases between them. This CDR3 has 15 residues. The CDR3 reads CASSLEMDGLYGYTF. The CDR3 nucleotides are TGTGCCAGCAGCCTAGAAATGGACGGCCTCTATGGCTACACCTTC.

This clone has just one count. CDR3 loop: CASSQLNYYEQYF. The CDR3 DNA reads as TGTGCCAGCAGCCAACTTAATTACTACGAGCAGTACTTC. The chain carries TRBV14 and TRBJ2-7; D not certain. Germline loops: CDR1 SGHDN, CDR2 FVKESK. The CDR3 is 13 residues long. Trimming left V 2 bases short and J 3 bases short, with 8 bases between.

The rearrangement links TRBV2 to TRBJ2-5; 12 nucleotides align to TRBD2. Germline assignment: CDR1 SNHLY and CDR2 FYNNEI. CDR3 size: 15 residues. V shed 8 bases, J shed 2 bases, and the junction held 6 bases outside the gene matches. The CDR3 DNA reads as TGTGCCAGCGCCGGACTAGCGGGACGTCAAGAGACCCAGTACTTC. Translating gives CASAGLAGRQETQYF.

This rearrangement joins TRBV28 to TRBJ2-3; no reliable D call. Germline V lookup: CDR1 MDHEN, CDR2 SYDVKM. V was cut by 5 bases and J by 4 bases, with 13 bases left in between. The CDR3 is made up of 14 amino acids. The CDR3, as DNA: TGTGCCAGCAGTCCACGAACTCCCCCAGATACGCAGTATTTT. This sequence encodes CASSPRTPPDTQYF.

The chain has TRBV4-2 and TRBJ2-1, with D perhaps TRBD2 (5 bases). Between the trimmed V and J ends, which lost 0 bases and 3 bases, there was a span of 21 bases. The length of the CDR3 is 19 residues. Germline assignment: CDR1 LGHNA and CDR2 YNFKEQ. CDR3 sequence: CASSQDRAGPDGLYNEQFF. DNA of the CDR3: TGTGCCAGCAGCCAAGATAGGGCCGGGCCAGATGGACTCTACAATGAGCAGTTCTTC.

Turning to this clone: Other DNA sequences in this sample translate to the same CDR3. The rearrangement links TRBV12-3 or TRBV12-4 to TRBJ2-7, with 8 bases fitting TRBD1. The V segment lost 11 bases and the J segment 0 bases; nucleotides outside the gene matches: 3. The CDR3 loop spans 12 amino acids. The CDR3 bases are TGTGCCTCAGGGGGCAGCTCCTACGAGCAGTACTTC. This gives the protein CASGGSSYEQYF.

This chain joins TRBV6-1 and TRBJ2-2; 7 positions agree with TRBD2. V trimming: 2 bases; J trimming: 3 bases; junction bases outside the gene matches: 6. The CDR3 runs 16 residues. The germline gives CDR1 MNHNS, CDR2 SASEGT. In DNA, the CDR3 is TGTGCCAGCAGTGAACACGCGGGAGAGCACACCGGGGAGCTGTTTTTT. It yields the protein CASSEHAGEHTGELFF.

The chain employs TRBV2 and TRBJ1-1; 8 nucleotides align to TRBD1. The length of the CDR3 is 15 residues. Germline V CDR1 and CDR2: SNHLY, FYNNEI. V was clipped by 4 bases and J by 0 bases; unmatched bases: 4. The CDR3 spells CASSGQGALNTEAFF. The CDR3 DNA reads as TGTGCCAGCAGTGGTCAGGGGGCCCTGAACACTGAAGCTTTCTTT.

The CDR3 nucleotides are TGTGCCAGCAGCCCAAGATGGGAGAGCACAGATACGCAGTATTTT. Its protein is CASSPRWESTDTQYF. V and J are TRBV7-6 and TRBJ2-3; maybe TRBD2 (5 bases). Germline lookup yields CDR1 SGHVS and CDR2 FNYEAQ. V was shortened by 5 bases and J by 0 bases, with 12 bases between the two germline ends. The length of the CDR3 is 15 residues. Full variable domain (rest looked up from reference TRBV7-6 and TRBJ2-3): GAGVSQSPRYKVTKRGQDVALRCDPISGHVSLYWYRQALGQGPEFLTYFNYEAQQDKSGLPNDRFSAERPEGSISTLTIQRTEQRDSAMYRCASSPRWESTDTQYFGPGTRLTVL.

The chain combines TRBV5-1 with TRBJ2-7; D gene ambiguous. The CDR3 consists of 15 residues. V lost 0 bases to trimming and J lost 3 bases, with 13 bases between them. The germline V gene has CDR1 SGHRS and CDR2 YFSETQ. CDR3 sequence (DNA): TGCGCCAGCAGCTTGGGTGGTGACTTTAACTACGAGCAGTACTTC. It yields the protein CASSLGGDFNYEQYF.

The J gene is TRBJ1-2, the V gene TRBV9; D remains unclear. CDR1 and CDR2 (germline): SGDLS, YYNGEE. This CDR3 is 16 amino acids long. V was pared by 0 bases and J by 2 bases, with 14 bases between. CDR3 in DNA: TGTGCCAGCAGCGTAGAACCAGGTCCGACAAACTATGGCTACACCTTC. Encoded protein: CASSVEPGPTNYGYTF.

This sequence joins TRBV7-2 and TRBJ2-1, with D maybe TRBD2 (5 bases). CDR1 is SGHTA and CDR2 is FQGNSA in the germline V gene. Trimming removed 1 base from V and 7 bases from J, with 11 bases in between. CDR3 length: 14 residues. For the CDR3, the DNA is TGTGCCAGCAGCTTAGTAGCGTGGGGTAATGAGCAGTTCTTC. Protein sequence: CASSLVAWGNEQFF.

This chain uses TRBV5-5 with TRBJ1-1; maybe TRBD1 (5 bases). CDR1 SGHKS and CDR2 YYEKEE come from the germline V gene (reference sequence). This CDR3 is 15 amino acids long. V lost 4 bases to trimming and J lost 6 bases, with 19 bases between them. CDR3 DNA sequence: TGTGCCAGCAGCCTTACAGGAGACAACGCCCCTGAAGCTTTCTTT. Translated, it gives CASSLTGDNAPEAFF.

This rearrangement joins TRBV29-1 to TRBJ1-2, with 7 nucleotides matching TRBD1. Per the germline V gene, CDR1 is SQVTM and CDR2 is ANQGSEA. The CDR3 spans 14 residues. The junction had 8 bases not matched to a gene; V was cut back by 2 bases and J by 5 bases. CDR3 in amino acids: CSVEKGQQDYGYTF. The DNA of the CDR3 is TGCAGCGTTGAAAAGGGACAGCAAGATTATGGCTACACCTTC.

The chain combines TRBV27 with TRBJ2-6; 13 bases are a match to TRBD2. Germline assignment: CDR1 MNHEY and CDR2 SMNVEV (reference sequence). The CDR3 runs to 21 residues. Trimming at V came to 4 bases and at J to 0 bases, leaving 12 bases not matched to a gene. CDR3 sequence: CASSSHRTSGSLASGANVLTF. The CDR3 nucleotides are TGTGCCAGCAGTTCCCACCGGACTAGCGGGAGTTTGGCCTCTGGGGCCAACGTCCTGACTTTC.

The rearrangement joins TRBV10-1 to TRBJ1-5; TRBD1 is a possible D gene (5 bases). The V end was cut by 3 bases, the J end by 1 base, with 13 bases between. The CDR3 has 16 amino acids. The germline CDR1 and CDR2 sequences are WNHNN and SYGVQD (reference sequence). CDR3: CASSEWQGGSNQPQHF. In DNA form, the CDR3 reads TGCGCCAGCAGTGAATGGCAGGGAGGAAGCAATCAGCCCCAGCATTTT.

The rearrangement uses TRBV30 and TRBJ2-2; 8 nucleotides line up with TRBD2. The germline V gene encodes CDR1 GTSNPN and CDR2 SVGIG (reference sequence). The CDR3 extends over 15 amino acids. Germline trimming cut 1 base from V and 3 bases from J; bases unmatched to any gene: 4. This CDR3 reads CAWSGTSSHTGELFF. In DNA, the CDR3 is TGTGCCTGGAGTGGGACTAGCTCCCACACCGGGGAGCTGTTTTTT.

The CDR3 loop is CASSGTGGAGQPQHF. The CDR3, as DNA: TGTGCCAGTAGTGGCACGGGGGGCGCAGGGCAGCCCCAGCATTTT. V usage is TRBV19 and J usage is TRBJ1-5, with D possibly matching TRBD1 (6 bases). This CDR3 is built from 15 residues. Trimming removed 5 bases at V and 7 bases at J, with 18 bases between. Germline V gene lookup returns CDR1 LNHDA and CDR2 SQIVND (reference sequence).

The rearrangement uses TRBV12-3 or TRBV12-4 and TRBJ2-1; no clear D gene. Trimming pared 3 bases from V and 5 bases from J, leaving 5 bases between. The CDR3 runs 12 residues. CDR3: CASSFRNNEQFF. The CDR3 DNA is TGTGCCAGCAGTTTTAGGAACAATGAGCAGTTCTTC.

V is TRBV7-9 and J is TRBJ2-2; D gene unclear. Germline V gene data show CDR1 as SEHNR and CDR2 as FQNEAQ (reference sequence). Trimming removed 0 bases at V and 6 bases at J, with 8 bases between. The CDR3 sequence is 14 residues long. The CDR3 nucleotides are TGTGCCAGCAGCTTAGCACAGCCCGCCGGGGAGCTGTTTTTT. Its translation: CASSLAQPAGELFF.

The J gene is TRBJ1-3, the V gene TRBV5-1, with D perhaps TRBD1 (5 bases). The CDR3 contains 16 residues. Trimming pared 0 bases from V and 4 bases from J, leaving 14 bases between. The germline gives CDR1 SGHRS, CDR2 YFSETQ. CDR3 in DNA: TGCGCCAGCAGCTTGGATGGGACTCAAGGGGGAAACACCATATATTTT. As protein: CASSLDGTQGGNTIYF.

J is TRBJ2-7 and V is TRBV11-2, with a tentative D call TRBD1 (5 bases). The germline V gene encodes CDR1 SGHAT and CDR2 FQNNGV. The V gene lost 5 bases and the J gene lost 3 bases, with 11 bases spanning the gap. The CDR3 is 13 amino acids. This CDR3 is CASSDYRFYEQYF. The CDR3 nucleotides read TGTGCCAGCAGCGATTACAGGTTCTACGAGCAGTACTTC.

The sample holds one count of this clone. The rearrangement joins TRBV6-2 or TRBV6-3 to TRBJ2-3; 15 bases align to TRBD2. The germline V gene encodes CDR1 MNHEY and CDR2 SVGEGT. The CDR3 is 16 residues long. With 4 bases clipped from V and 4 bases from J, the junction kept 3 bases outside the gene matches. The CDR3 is CASSLGLAGGPDTQYF. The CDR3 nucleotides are TGTGCCAGCAGTTTGGGACTAGCGGGGGGACCAGATACGCAGTATTTT.

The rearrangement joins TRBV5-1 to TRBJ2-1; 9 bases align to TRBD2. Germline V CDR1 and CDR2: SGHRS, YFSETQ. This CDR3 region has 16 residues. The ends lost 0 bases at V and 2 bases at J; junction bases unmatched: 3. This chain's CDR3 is CASSLVVAGAYNEQFF. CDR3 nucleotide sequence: TGCGCCAGCAGCTTGGTGGTAGCGGGGGCCTACAATGAGCAGTTCTTC. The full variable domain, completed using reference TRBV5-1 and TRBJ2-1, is KAGVTQTPRYLIKTRGQQVTLSCSPISGHRSVSWYQQTPGQGLQFLFEYFSETQRNKGNFPGRFSGRQFSNSRSEMNVSTLELGDSALYLCASSLVVAGAYNEQFFGPGTRLTVL.

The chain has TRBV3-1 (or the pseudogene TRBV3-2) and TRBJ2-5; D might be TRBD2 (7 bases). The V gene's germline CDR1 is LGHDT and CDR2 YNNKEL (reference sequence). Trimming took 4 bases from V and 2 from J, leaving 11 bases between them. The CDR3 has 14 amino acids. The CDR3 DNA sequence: TGTGCCAGCAGCCTAAGGGGGGGTCAAGAGACCCAGTACTTC. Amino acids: CASSLRGGQETQYF.

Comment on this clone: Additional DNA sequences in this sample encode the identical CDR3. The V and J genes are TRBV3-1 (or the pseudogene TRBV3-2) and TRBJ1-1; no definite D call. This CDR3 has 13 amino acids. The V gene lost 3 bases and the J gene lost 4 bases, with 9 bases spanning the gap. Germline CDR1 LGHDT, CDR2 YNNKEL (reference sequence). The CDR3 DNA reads TGTGCCAGCAGCCAGGTTACGGGCACTGAAGCTTTCTTT. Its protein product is CASSQVTGTEAFF.